This T cell receptor beta chain came from a study of cytomegalovirus exposure and HLA in healthy donors (dated by TCRdb to 2015 to 2018). With respect to the entire study: The 500 to 800 repertoires of the first cohort and the roughly 120 validation repertoires were produced on the same platform, according to a later analysis. The aim of the study was to test whether cataloging public T cell receptors could identify signatures of past pathogen exposure. In addition to the first cohort of roughly 670 subjects, a separate validation cohort of about 120 different subjects was used. To predict cytomegalovirus infection status, the study brought together high-throughput TCR immunosequencing, statistical association of individual TCRs with disease status, and machine learning.

In the case of this clone: Its antigen is still unknown. Per-base quality was not reported, and no clone a single base away is much larger than it.

The library was prepared using the immunoSEQ multiplex PCR assay. In the authors' own workflow: A statistical classification framework was developed to diagnose cytomegalovirus status using the catalog of TCR beta chain sequences. The immuneACCESS repertoire file appears here via TCRdb, limited to in-frame rearrangements. These files lack a portion of the clones; in checked studies, under half of the deficit traces to unresolved V genes, and the cause of the others is not known. That table furnishes V, J and clone size, whereas the DNA furnished D and trimming. For this sample there are approximately 150,000 clones; roughly 89% appear just once. The ten largest make up roughly 4.5% of the sample. The donors belonged to the validation cohort of 120 subjects, which was separate from the roughly 700-subject first cohort. Beyond this particular receptor, the publication reports: While some public TCRs were present in many individuals, most TCR sequences turned up only very rarely across donors. A later analysis found that TCRs clustered in the first cohort also tended to co-occur in the approximately 120 validation repertoires, with roughly 95% of cluster scores above 0. Cytomegalovirus status was reported to be diagnosed by the classifier with high specificity and sensitivity in both the original and validation cohorts. A few of the identified cytomegalovirus-associated TCR beta chains were confirmed in vitro to be specific for cytomegalovirus antigens. A later analysis lacked HLA typing for the validation cohort, so it scored co-occurrence in that cohort across all 120 repertoires. The authors suggested that the approach could potentially be generalized to other disease states and immunological phenotypes. A total of about 180 TCR beta chains were listed by the study as associated with cytomegalovirus.

The CDR3 runs 14 amino acids, cysteine and phenylalanine included. The kept DNA is CDR3 alone, 42 bases in frame from the first base. Trimming takes 5 bases from V and 3 bases from J, and the germline ends sit 11 bases apart. Sequences SGHVS (CDR1) and FQNEAQ (CDR2) are obtained from the germline V gene. This chain is built from TRBV7-8 and TRBJ1-5; the best D guess is TRBD1, with 5 bases matching. This TCR came from a man aged 18 to 29 in good health and CMV-seropositive. The sample consisted of PBMCs. CDR3 region: CASSIGHNNQPQHF. Here is the DNA: TGTGCCAGCAGCATAGGACATAACAATCAGCCCCAGCATTTT.